This entry lists 6 T cell receptor beta chains sequenced from one sample in a study of T-cell memory formation after mild COVID-19 (dated by TCRdb to the early 2020s). Libraries were made using 5' RACE. The listed sequencing device is Illumina NovaSeq 6000. The raw public reads went through TCRdb reprocessing: fastp at Q25, MiXCR clone calling, in-frame beta chains kept. Each CDR3 protein gets just one entry, which takes the most common genes and DNA from the rows behind it. In this sample the table shows about 49,000 distinct CDR3 sequences, approximately 6.6% of which occur a single time. The top ten clones comprise 1.4% of the sample. The sample taken for sequencing was PBMCs or a T cell subset sorted from them (not recorded which). All receptors come from a man aged 18-30 years who had mild COVID-19 (a few samples of this study predate the infection). The sample titles of this study are shuffled in the database, so cell type and time point are left out; the donor was told from shared clones.

The CDR3 region has the DNA TGTGCCAGCAGCCAAGAACTGAACACTGAAGCTTTCTTT. Protein product: CASSQELNTEAFF. The chain recombines TRBV7-3 with TRBJ1-1, with D unresolved. Germline values: CDR1 SGHTA, CDR2 FQGTGA. The CDR3 spans 13 residues. V shed 5 bases and J shed 0 bases, with 7 bases lying between them.

In this sample, this clonotype turned up a few times. V usage is TRBV19 and J usage is TRBJ1-1, with TRBD1 as a possible D gene (5 bases). Germline CDR1 is LNHDA and CDR2 is SQIVND (reference sequence). Trimming cost V 6 bases and J 4 bases, with 9 bases left between them. This CDR3 has 12 residues. CDR3 sequence: CASRRGGTEAFF. For the CDR3, the DNA is TGTGCCAGTAGGCGCGGGGGCACTGAAGCTTTCTTT.

This chain uses TRBV5-6 with TRBJ2-6; D is ambiguous. Germline V lookup: CDR1 SGHDT, CDR2 YYEEEE. Trimming removed 1 base at V and 2 bases at J, with 7 bases between. CDR3 length: 15 amino acids. CDR3 loop: CASSLIITGANVLTF. The CDR3 DNA reads as TGTGCCAGCAGCTTGATCATCACTGGGGCCAACGTCCTGACTTTC. Supplemented by reference TRBV5-6 and TRBJ2-6, the full variable domain reads DAGVTQSPTHLIKTRGQQVTLRCSPKSGHDTVSWYQQALGQGPQFIFQYYEEEERQRGNFPDRFSGHQFPNYSSELNVNALLLGDSALYLCASSLIITGANVLTFGAGSRLTVL.

Many counts were recorded for this clonotype. The chain combines TRBV7-9 with TRBJ2-7; the match to TRBD2 covers 11 bases. V was pared by 5 bases and J by 5 bases, with 8 bases of the junction left unmatched. Germline-derived CDR1 and CDR2 are SEHNR and FQNEAQ (reference sequence). This CDR3 comprises 15 residues. This chain's CDR3 is CASSPIAGGTHEQYF. The CDR3 coding sequence is TGTGCCAGCAGCCCTATAGCGGGGGGGACCCACGAGCAGTACTTC.

This chain joins TRBV2 and TRBJ2-5; possibly TRBD1 for D (5 bases). V was trimmed by 3 bases and J by 2 bases, leaving 19 bases between them. The CDR3 is made up of 17 amino acids. Germline CDR1 SNHLY, CDR2 FYNNEI. CDR3 bases: TGTGCCAGCAGTGACGTTTGGGTAGCAGGGAAACAAGAGACCCAGTACTTC. Translated, it gives CASSDVWVAGKQETQYF.

This chain uses TRBV6-2 or TRBV6-3 with TRBJ1-1; D is uncertain. There are 14 residues in the CDR3. In germline, CDR1 is MNHEY, CDR2 SVGEGT. V lost 5 bases and J 0 bases, leaving 10 bases between the germline ends. In DNA form, the CDR3 reads TGTGCCAGCAGTCTCCCGACGGTGAACACTGAAGCTTTCTTT. This codes for CASSLPTVNTEAFF.